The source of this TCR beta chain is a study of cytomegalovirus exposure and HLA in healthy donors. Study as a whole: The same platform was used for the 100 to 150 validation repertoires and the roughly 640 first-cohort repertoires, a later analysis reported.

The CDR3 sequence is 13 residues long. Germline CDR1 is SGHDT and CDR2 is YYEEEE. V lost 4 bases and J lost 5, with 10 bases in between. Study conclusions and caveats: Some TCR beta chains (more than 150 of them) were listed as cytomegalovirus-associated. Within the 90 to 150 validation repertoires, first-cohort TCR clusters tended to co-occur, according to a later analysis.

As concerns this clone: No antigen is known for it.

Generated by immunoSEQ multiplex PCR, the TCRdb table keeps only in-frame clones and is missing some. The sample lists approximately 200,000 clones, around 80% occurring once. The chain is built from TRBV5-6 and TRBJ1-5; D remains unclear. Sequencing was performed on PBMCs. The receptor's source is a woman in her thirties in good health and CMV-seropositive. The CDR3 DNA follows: TGTGCCAGCAGCCCCGGTTCTTATCAGCCCCAGCATTTT. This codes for CASSPGSYQPQHF.